The sequence of this TCR beta chain was determined in a study of T cell responses to AZD1222 COVID-19 vaccine. V was trimmed by 4 bases and J by 5 bases, leaving 6 bases between them. The germline CDR1 and CDR2 sequences are LGHNA and YNFKEQ. This CDR3 region has 12 residues. Only in-frame clones appear in the TCRdb table, and some are missing; sequencing was by immunoSEQ multiplex PCR. The table includes about 150,000 clones, about 93% detected once. V gene TRBV4-2 combines with J gene TRBJ1-5, with a tentative D call TRBD1 (6 bases). The source of this sequence is an adult in good health. Sequencing used peripheral blood, obtained on day 0 of AZD1222 vaccination. CDR3 region: CASSPGDQPQHF. As DNA, the CDR3 is TGTGCCAGCAGCCCAGGGGATCAGCCCCAGCATTTT.